These T cell receptor beta chains were read from a single sample in a study of shared clonotypes between healthy human individuals. Libraries were prepared by immunoSEQ multiplex PCR; TCRdb keeps only in-frame clonotypes and omits some of them. The sample includes about 360,000 clones, 73% of them seen just once. Source material: memory CD4+ T cells sorted from blood. These receptors all stem from a man aged 25 to 40 in good health. The CDR3 runs from the conserved cysteine through the conserved F or W. The D gene is left open where the match is weak. Clone sizes are given selectively: once, few, many, or a class where the clone is expanded.

D gene	clone size	V gene	J gene	CDR3 DNA	CDR3 protein
TRBD1	once	TRBV6-1	TRBJ2-1	TGTGCCAGCAGTGAAAGAGTCCGGGACAGGATGTACAATGAGCAGTTCTTC	CASSERVRDRMYNEQFF
NA	few	TRBV27	TRBJ2-3	TGTGCCAGCAGTTTTACCGGGACTTGGGGTCGAACAGATACGCAGTATTTT	CASSFTGTWGRTDTQYF
NA	NA	TRBV28	TRBJ2-3	TGTGCCAGCAGCGAGTATTCCGCCCGGGCAGATACGCAGTATTTT	CASSEYSARADTQYF
TRBD2	few	TRBV10-2	TRBJ2-5	TGCGCCAGCAGGACGCTGACTAGCGGGAGTGAGACCCAGTACTTC	CASRTLTSGSETQYF
TRBD1	few	TRBV18	TRBJ2-5	TGTGCCAGCTCCACCAGGTGGGACAGCAAAGAGACCCAGTACTTC	CASSTRWDSKETQYF
TRBD1	NA	TRBV11-2	TRBJ1-1	TGTGCCAGCAGCTCCCTTCTCCAGCGACAGGGGAACACTGAAGCTTTCTTT	CASSSLLQRQGNTEAFF
NA	NA	TRBV11-2	TRBJ2-7	TGTGCCAGCAGCAGACGCCTCGCTTTCTACGAGCAGTACTTC	CASSRRLAFYEQYF
TRBD1	NA	TRBV7-3	TRBJ2-1	TGTGCCAGCAGCTTAAACAGGGGGAATGAGCAGTTCTTC	CASSLNRGNEQFF
NA	NA	TRBV28	TRBJ1-1	TGTGCCAGCAGTTTGAGGGGGATTGAAGCTTTCTTT	CASSLRGIEAFF
NA	NA	TRBV7-9	TRBJ1-1	TGTGCCAGCAGCTCGGGTGGTCTGGGTGAAGCTTTCTTT	CASSSGGLGEAFF
NA	NA	TRBV11-2	TRBJ2-1	TGTGCCAGCATCCCAGGTGGGGCTGTTTACAATGAGCAGTTCTTC	CASIPGGAVYNEQFF
NA	NA	TRBV7-2	TRBJ2-7	TGTGCCAGCAGCTCTACCTACGAGCAGTACTTC	CASSSTYEQYF
NA	NA	TRBV25-1	TRBJ1-3	TGTGCCAGCAGTGAGTCACACGAAGGGCTTCTATCTGGAAACACCATATATTTT	CASSESHEGLLSGNTIYF
NA	few	TRBV21-1	TRBJ2-7	TGTGCCAGCAGCCCCGATGGAACAGGGGATTTATACGAGCAGTACTTC	CASSPDGTGDLYEQYF
NA	NA	TRBV5-4	TRBJ2-3	TGTGCCAGCAGCCCACCGGGACAACGCACAGATACGCAGTATTTT	CASSPPGQRTDTQYF
TRBD2	NA	TRBV18	TRBJ2-5	TGTGCCAGCTCACCAGGACTAGGAGAGACCCAGTACTTC	CASSPGLGETQYF
NA	NA	TRBV25-1	TRBJ2-7	TGTGCCAGCAGGGCTGAGGTTAGCTACGAGCAGTACTTC	CASRAEVSYEQYF
TRBD1	NA	TRBV6-6	TRBJ1-6	TGTGCCACCCGGACAGGCGGTTCACCCCTCCACTTT	CATRTGGSPLHF
NA	once	TRBV6-6	TRBJ1-5	TGTGCCAGCAGTTACGAATTACTTCGGCCCCAGCATTTT	CASSYELLRPQHF
TRBD1	NA	TRBV5-1	TRBJ2-1	TGCGCCAGCAGCTTGGACGGACAGGGGTTTTCACACAATGAGCAGTTCTTC	CASSLDGQGFSHNEQFF
NA	NA	TRBV10-2	TRBJ2-2	TGCGCCAGCTCTCGCCTCGGGAACACCGGGGAGCTGTTTTTT	CASSRLGNTGELFF
TRBD1	NA	TRBV7-9	TRBJ1-1	TGTGCCAGCAGCGGGACAGGGGCCCCCCCAGGCAGGGAAGCTTTCTTT	CASSGTGAPPGREAFF
TRBD1	NA	TRBV19	TRBJ2-3	TGTGCCAGTACTACCCAGGGGGACACAGATACGCAGTATTTT	CASTTQGDTDTQYF
TRBD2	NA	TRBV9	TRBJ2-5	TGTGCCACCGGTATGGGGGTGGCGGGAGTTTTAGAAGAGACCCAGTACTTC	CATGMGVAGVLEETQYF
NA	NA	TRBV5-1	TRBJ2-2	TGCGCCAGCAGACCTACCGGGGGGAACACCGGGGAGCTGTTTTTT	CASRPTGGNTGELFF
NA	NA	TRBV7-9	TRBJ2-1	TGTGCCAGCAGCCCCGGACAGAGGCAGTTCTTC	CASSPGQRQFF
NA	NA	TRBV20-1	TRBJ2-5	TGCAGTGCTCGCCACACGGGGACCCAGTACTTC	CSARHTGTQYF
NA	NA	TRBV4-1	TRBJ1-1	TGCGCCAGCAGCCAAGCCTTTAAGGGTCGGACTGAAGCTTTCTTT	CASSQAFKGRTEAFF
NA	NA	TRBV25-1	TRBJ2-1	TGTGCCAGCAGTGAAACCGGAGCAGGTGAGCAGTTCTTC	CASSETGAGEQFF
TRBD2	NA	TRBV18	TRBJ2-1	TGTGCCAGCTCACCCGCAGCGGGGACCACCTACAATGAGCAGTTCTTC	CASSPAAGTTYNEQFF
NA	NA	TRBV6-6	TRBJ2-2	TGTGCCAGCAGTTATTTAGATTTTCACACCGGGGAGCTGTTTTTT	CASSYLDFHTGELFF
TRBD2	NA	TRBV2	TRBJ2-7	TGTGCCAGCAGTGAGGAAAGCGGGAGGTACTACGAGCAGTACTTC	CASSEESGRYYEQYF
TRBD1	NA	TRBV5-5	TRBJ2-7	TGTGCCAGCAGCTTGGTGGGACAGAGCATGGTCGAGCAGTACTTC	CASSLVGQSMVEQYF
NA	NA	TRBV18	TRBJ2-5	TGTGCCAGCTCACCGACTAGGGAGGAGACCCAGTACTTC	CASSPTREETQYF
NA	NA	TRBV28	TRBJ2-3	TGTGCCAGCAGCCGGGACGGAAGCACAGATACGCAGTATTTT	CASSRDGSTDTQYF
NA	NA	TRBV6-5	TRBJ1-1	TGTGCCAGCAGTTACTCATTACAGGGGAACACTGAAGCTTTCTTT	CASSYSLQGNTEAFF
NA	NA	TRBV28	TRBJ1-5	TGTGCCAGCACCGAGAGGGGAGGACTAATAGGTCAGCCCCAGCATTTT	CASTERGGLIGQPQHF
NA	NA	TRBV6-1	TRBJ1-5	TGTGCCAGCAGTTCGACTCAGCCCCAGCATTTT	CASSSTQPQHF
TRBD2	NA	TRBV4-3	TRBJ2-1	TGCGCCAGCAGCCAAGACCCCGGGACTAGAGGTGAGCAGTTCTTC	CASSQDPGTRGEQFF
NA	NA	TRBV2	TRBJ1-2	TGTGCCAGCAGTGCGTCCCAGGGCCTGGGCTATGGCTACACCTTC	CASSASQGLGYGYTF
NA	NA	TRBV6-5	TRBJ1-5	TGTGCCAGCAGTCTACAGGGAGGGAGCAATCAGCCCCAGCATTTT	CASSLQGGSNQPQHF
TRBD2	NA	TRBV6-9	TRBJ2-1	TGTGCCAGAACGCCTTACGGGACTAGCGGGAGTCATGAGCAGTTCTTC	CARTPYGTSGSHEQFF